Below are 30 T cell receptor beta chains sequenced from a single sample in a study of cytomegalovirus exposure and HLA in healthy donors (TCRdb year 2017). The method was the immunoSEQ multiplex PCR assay. Drawn from immuneACCESS, this table holds only the in-frame rearrangements with V and J called that TCRdb kept. Clones are partly lost; checked studies trace under half to an unresolved V gene and leave the rest unexplained. This sample gives roughly 52,000 clones in total; 75% to 95% of them show up just once. In total, the top ten clones hold about 3% of the sample. Sequenced sample: PBMCs. These receptors were collected from a man between 18 and 29 years old in good health and CMV-seronegative.

The genes are TRBV27 and TRBJ2-7, with 7 bases identical to TRBD1. Germline V gene sequence: CDR1 MNHEY, CDR2 SMNVEV (reference sequence). V lost 6 bases and J lost 4; bases outside the gene matches: 9. The CDR3 covers 14 residues. The CDR3 nucleotides read TGTGCCAGCAGACTCAGTCGACAGGGTTACGAGCAGTACTTC. It codes for CASRLSRQGYEQYF.

The gene calls are TRBV7-6 and TRBJ2-5; 9 bases are a match to TRBD1. The CDR3 sequence is 16 residues long. Germline lookup yields CDR1 SGHVS and CDR2 FNYEAQ. The V and J ends lost 3 bases and 2 bases, in that order; junction bases with no gene match: 7. In DNA form, the CDR3 reads TGTGCCAGCAGCTTGGGAGGGACAGGGACTCAAGAGACCCAGTACTTC. Translated: CASSLGGTGTQETQYF.

This sequence joins TRBV6-1 and TRBJ2-5, with 12 bases that match TRBD2. There are 15 residues in the CDR3. V lost 2 bases to trimming and J lost 2 bases; unmatched junction nucleotides: 0. Germline V lookup: CDR1 MNHNS, CDR2 SASEGT. The chain's CDR3 is CASSELAGGQETQYF. In DNA, the CDR3 is TGTGCCAGCAGTGAACTAGCGGGAGGGCAAGAGACCCAGTACTTC.

The chain carries TRBV9 and TRBJ2-2, with 11 nucleotides matching TRBD2. The germline V gene encodes CDR1 SGDLS and CDR2 YYNGEE. The V gene end was trimmed by 4 bases and the J gene end by 6 bases; junction bases not matched to a gene: 8. The length of the CDR3 is 16 residues. In DNA, the CDR3 is TGTGCCAGCAGCTCACAAATAGCGGGAGGGGCCGGGGAGCTGTTTTTT. It yields the protein CASSSQIAGGAGELFF.

The chain links TRBV2 to TRBJ2-1; 7 positions agree with TRBD1. CDR1 is SNHLY and CDR2 is FYNNEI in the germline V gene. The V gene end was trimmed by 3 bases and the J gene end by 2 bases; junction bases not matched to a gene: 4. There are 15 residues in the CDR3. DNA for the CDR3: TGTGCCAGCAGTGAGGAACAGGGGACCTACAATGAGCAGTTCTTC. This translates into CASSEEQGTYNEQFF.

The chain's CDR3 is CASSFRDRVNGYTF. DNA of the CDR3: TGTGCCAGCAGTTTCCGGGACAGGGTGAATGGCTACACCTTC. The chain recombines TRBV6-1 with TRBJ1-2; 9 nucleotides match TRBD1. The V and J ends lost 5 bases and 6 bases, in that order; junction bases with no gene match: 7. CDR1 MNHNS and CDR2 SASEGT come from the germline V gene. The CDR3 is 14 amino acids.

This rearrangement joins TRBV23-1 to TRBJ2-7, with 8 nucleotides matching TRBD2. TRBV23-1 is labeled an ORF, and its function is uncertain. V lost 8 bases to trimming and J lost 8 bases; unmatched junction nucleotides: 5. CDR3 size: 11 residues. This chain's CDR3 is CASSTGGQQYF. The CDR3 DNA reads as TGCGCCAGCTCAACGGGGGGGCAGCAGTACTTC.

The V and J genes are TRBV28 and TRBJ2-5; D not certain. Germline V gives CDR1 MDHEN, CDR2 SYDVKM. Trimming cost V 4 bases and J 1 base, with 10 bases left between them. CDR3 length: 14 residues. The CDR3 loop reads CASSSPRSQETQYF. CDR3 coding DNA: TGTGCCAGCAGTTCCCCACGGAGCCAAGAGACCCAGTACTTC.

This sequence joins TRBV25-1 and TRBJ1-2; D gene uncertain. Trimming took off 1 base at V and 5 bases at J, with 14 bases between the two ends. CDR3 length: 15 residues. CDR1 and CDR2 (germline): MGHDK, SYGVNS. In DNA, the CDR3 is TGTGCCAGCAGTGAATCCGGGGTGGCCCAATATGGCTACACCTTC. This sequence encodes CASSESGVAQYGYTF.

The chain has TRBV7-2 and TRBJ2-1; TRBD2 is a possible D gene (6 bases). The CDR3 is 13 amino acids. V was trimmed by 5 bases and J by 7 bases, leaving 12 bases between them. Germline V gene sequence: CDR1 SGHTA, CDR2 FQGNSA. The CDR3 DNA reads as TGTGCCAGCAGCCCCCAGGGAGGAAATGAGCAGTTCTTC. Translated, it gives CASSPQGGNEQFF. The full variable domain, in which reference TRBV7-2 and TRBJ2-1 provide the parts outside the CDR3, is GAGVSQSPSNKVTEKGKDVELRCDPISGHTALYWYRQSLGQGLEFLIYFQGNSAPDKSGLPSDRFSAERTGGSVSTLTIQRTQQEDSAVYLCASSPQGGNEQFFGPGTRLTVL.

The chain links TRBV19 to TRBJ1-5; D is ambiguous. The CDR3 has 14 amino acids. The V end was cut by 5 bases, the J end by 4 bases, with 12 bases between. CDR1 and CDR2 from the germline V gene are LNHDA and SQIVND (reference sequence). The CDR3 protein is CASSRDLRNQPQHF. CDR3 in DNA: TGTGCCAGTAGTCGTGACCTGAGGAATCAGCCCCAGCATTTT.

CDR3: CASSDGQGLQETQYF. The CDR3 DNA is TGCGCCAGCAGTGACGGACAGGGGCTTCAAGAGACCCAGTACTTC. V usage is TRBV10-2 and J usage is TRBJ2-5; the match to TRBD1 covers 9 bases. This CDR3 has 15 amino acids. CDR1 WSHSY and CDR2 SAAADI come from the germline V gene. V lost 3 bases, J lost 2 bases, and 4 bases stayed unmatched.

CDR3 nucleotides: TGTGCCAGCAGCTTACCCAGGGGCCCGTGGAAGGGCTACACCTTC. Encoded protein: CASSLPRGPWKGYTF. The chain employs TRBV5-8 and TRBJ1-2, with TRBD1 as a possible D gene (6 bases). The CDR3 loop spans 15 amino acids. The germline CDR1 and CDR2 sequences are SGHTS and YDEGEE. Trimming stripped 2 bases from V and 8 bases from J, with 19 bases between.

The genes are TRBV6-4 and TRBJ2-4, with a tentative D call TRBD2 (5 bases). CDR3 size: 13 residues. Trimming cost V 3 bases and J 9 bases, with 12 bases left between them. In germline, CDR1 is MRHNA, CDR2 SNTAGT. For the CDR3, the DNA is TGTGCCAGCAGTGAAATAGATGGGAGCATTCAGTACTTC. Translated, it gives CASSEIDGSIQYF.

The chain joins TRBV29-1 to TRBJ2-1, with 8 bases lining up with TRBD2. The J segment lost 0 bases and the V segment lost 4 bases, leaving 2 bases of the junction unmatched. Germline V gives CDR1 SQVTM, CDR2 ANQGSEA. The CDR3 loop spans 14 amino acids. CDR3 loop: CSVAGTSSYNEQFF. As DNA, the CDR3 is TGCAGCGTTGCCGGGACTAGCTCCTACAATGAGCAGTTCTTC.

V is TRBV11-2 and J is TRBJ2-6; possibly TRBD1 for D (6 bases). Trimming stripped 4 bases from V and 2 bases from J, with 12 bases between. Germline V gene data show CDR1 as SGHAT and CDR2 as FQNNGV. The CDR3 is 16 residues long. The DNA of the CDR3 is TGTGCCAGCAGCTCTATAAGGGGGACTGGGGCCAACGTCCTGACTTTC. Protein product: CASSSIRGTGANVLTF. Using reference TRBV11-2 and TRBJ2-6 for the parts outside the CDR3, the full variable domain is EAGVAQSPRYKIIEKRQSVAFWCNPISGHATLYWYQQILGQGPKLLIQFQNNGVVDDSQLPKDRFSAERLKGVDSTLKIQPAKLEDSAVYLCASSSIRGTGANVLTFGAGSRLTVL.

This rearrangement joins TRBV19 to TRBJ2-1; 13 bases fit TRBD2. J gave up 2 bases and V 5 bases, and 9 bases lay outside the gene matches. This CDR3 spans 18 amino acids. CDR1 is LNHDA, CDR2 SQIVND, per germline (reference sequence). This chain's CDR3 is CASSPEGTSGDPYNEQFF. The CDR3 region has the DNA TGTGCCAGTAGTCCCGAGGGGACTAGCGGGGACCCCTACAATGAGCAGTTCTTC.

This chain links TRBV5-1 with TRBJ2-3; 11 nucleotides agree with TRBD1. V dropped 3 bases and J dropped 2; count of bases not matched to a gene: 5. This CDR3 is built from 16 residues. The V gene's germline CDR1 is SGHRS and CDR2 YFSETQ. CDR3 amino acids: CASSSGQGGHTDTQYF. CDR3 DNA: TGCGCCAGCAGCTCGGGACAGGGGGGACACACAGATACGCAGTATTTT.

This clone was seen a single time. The rearrangement uses TRBV28 and TRBJ2-2; D is uncertain. Germline V CDR1 and CDR2: MDHEN, SYDVKM. The CDR3 has 14 residues. V lost 7 bases and J 4 bases, leaving 13 bases between the germline ends. The CDR3 is CASTALTITGELFF. The CDR3 nucleotides read TGTGCCAGCACTGCACTTACCATCACCGGGGAGCTGTTTTTT.

This chain links TRBV4-2 with TRBJ2-3; the match to TRBD2 covers 12 bases. The junction had 7 bases not matched to a gene; V was cut back by 3 bases and J by 6 bases. The CDR3 runs 16 residues. Per germline, CDR1 LGHNA and CDR2 YNFKEQ. The CDR3 nucleotides read TGTGCCAGCAGCCACGACCTAGCGGGAGGGATGGATACGCAGTATTTT. Amino acids: CASSHDLAGGMDTQYF.

This clone appeared a single time. The CDR3 loop is CASSLGTSGNADTQYF. Here the CDR3 DNA reads TGTGCCAGCAGTTTAGGCACTAGCGGGAACGCAGATACGCAGTATTTT. The rearrangement uses TRBV28 and TRBJ2-3; TRBD2 aligns across 10 bases. The CDR3 loop spans 16 amino acids. Germline V gene data show CDR1 as MDHEN and CDR2 as SYDVKM. Trimming removed 2 bases from V and 4 bases from J; junction bases left unmatched: 6.

V usage is TRBV28 and J usage is TRBJ2-4; D might be TRBD1 (5 bases). The germline V gene encodes CDR1 MDHEN and CDR2 SYDVKM. Trimming took 3 bases from V and 0 from J, leaving 18 bases between them. The length of the CDR3 is 18 residues. CDR3 in amino acids: CASSLFRDSKLAKNIQYF. For the CDR3, the DNA is TGTGCCAGCAGTTTGTTTAGAGACAGTAAACTAGCCAAAAACATTCAGTACTTC.

V gene TRBV19 combines with J gene TRBJ1-2, with 8 nucleotides matching TRBD1. Germline CDR1 and CDR2: LNHDA and SQIVND (reference sequence). The CDR3 is made up of 15 amino acids. V gave up 3 bases and J gave up 2 bases; unmatched junction bases: 5. The chain's CDR3 is CASSILQGANYGYTF. DNA for the CDR3: TGTGCCAGTAGTATTTTGCAGGGGGCGAACTATGGCTACACCTTC. The variable domain in full, with the rest retrieved from reference TRBV19 and TRBJ1-2, is DGGITQSPKYLFRKEGQNVTLSCEQNLNHDAMYWYRQDPGQGLRLIYYSQIVNDFQKGDIAEGYSVSREKKESFPLTVTSAQKNPTAFYLCASSILQGANYGYTFGSGTRLTVV.

The V gene is TRBV18, the J gene TRBJ2-7; possibly TRBD2 for D (5 bases). Per the germline V gene, CDR1 is KGHSH and CDR2 is LQKENI. V was cut by 3 bases and J by 5 bases, with 8 bases left in between. This CDR3 is built from 12 residues. The CDR3 loop reads CASSPVRDEQYF. CDR3 DNA: TGTGCCAGCTCACCGGTGCGGGACGAGCAGTACTTC.

The V and J genes are TRBV4-1 and TRBJ2-3; 7 bases are a match to TRBD1. The CDR3 sequence is 15 residues long. Germline loops: CDR1 MGHRA, CDR2 YSYEKL. V trimming: 4 bases; J trimming: 1 base; junction bases outside the gene matches: 5. CDR3 DNA sequence: TGCGCCAGCAGCCTACAGGGGTCTCGCACAGATACGCAGTATTTT. Protein sequence: CASSLQGSRTDTQYF.

The chain combines TRBV25-1 with TRBJ1-5; D unresolved. The CDR3 has 14 amino acids. The ends were cut back, 2 bases at V and 1 base at J, with 6 bases in the middle. Germline-derived CDR1 and CDR2 are MGHDK and SYGVNS. The CDR3 loop reads CASSEGGSNQPQHF. The CDR3 DNA reads as TGTGCCAGCAGTGAAGGAGGGAGCAATCAGCCCCAGCATTTT.

This clone was counted a single time. The V call is TRBV6-5, the J call TRBJ2-7, with D possibly matching TRBD1 (6 bases). This CDR3 has 13 residues. V lost 4 bases and J lost 3, with 10 bases in between. Germline CDR1 is MNHEY and CDR2 is SVGAGI. CDR3 residues: CASSSGVFYEQYF. As DNA, the CDR3 is TGTGCCAGCAGTTCAGGGGTGTTCTACGAGCAGTACTTC.

This clone was detected once. The chain is built from TRBV4-1 and TRBJ1-2, with a possible D match to TRBD1 (6 bases). The V gene lost 4 bases and the J gene lost 1 base, with 10 bases spanning the gap. This CDR3 spans 14 amino acids. Germline lookup yields CDR1 MGHRA and CDR2 YSYEKL. CDR3 amino acids: CASSRYRVNYGYTF. The CDR3 coding sequence is TGCGCCAGCAGCCGATACAGGGTTAACTATGGCTACACCTTC.

This chain connects TRBV6-5 to TRBJ1-2; 9 nucleotides agree with TRBD1. Germline-derived CDR1 and CDR2 are MNHEY and SVGAGI. CDR3 length: 14 residues. V lost 3 bases and J lost 7; bases outside the gene matches: 6. As DNA, the CDR3 is TGTGCCAGCAGTTATGACAGGGGGAGAAGTGGCTACACCTTC. This sequence encodes CASSYDRGRSGYTF.

The gene calls are TRBV19 and TRBJ1-4; TRBD1 matches 9 bases. Per the germline V gene, CDR1 is LNHDA and CDR2 is SQIVND (reference sequence). This CDR3 region has 13 residues. Germline trimming cut 5 bases from V and 8 bases from J; bases unmatched to any gene: 3. The CDR3 here is CASSGQGSEKLFF. The CDR3 DNA reads TGTGCCAGTAGTGGACAGGGGTCCGAAAAACTGTTTTTT.